This entry features one T cell receptor (beta chain) sequence. This sample is drawn from a study of cytomegalovirus exposure and HLA in healthy donors. Between the trimmed V and J ends, which lost 4 bases and 2 bases, there was a span of 21 bases. The CDR3 is 17 amino acids. CDR1 and CDR2 (germline): MGHDK, SYGVNS. Although they were nominally healthy when sampled, donors likely had unrecorded immune exposures. PCR used 60 Vbeta primers and 13 Jbeta primers. How the authors handled the data: Unique TCR beta chains numbered approximately 80 million in a later analysis, with roughly 9.9 million shared. Profiling relied on immunoSEQ multiplex PCR, and the TCRdb table lists in-frame clones only, not all of them. That table supplies the V and J calls and clone size; D and trimming were determined from the DNA. The table shows roughly 69,000 clones, with roughly 70% occurring only once.

Sequencing was carried out using PBMCs. This rearrangement joins TRBV25-1 to TRBJ2-7, with D possibly being TRBD2 (5 bases). The sequence was obtained from a male donor in good health and CMV-seropositive. Written as DNA, the CDR3 is TGTGCCAGCAGTGCCCCGCTTAGGCATTCGGGAACCTACGAGCAGTACTTC. It encodes CASSAPLRHSGTYEQYF.